Sequencing of this T cell receptor beta chain was carried out in a study of human T cells and chemical hapten exposure. Study-level information: Predominantly women, the patients had alopecia areata, totalis or universalis. TCR yields per sample varied, mainly owing to small pooled library volume differences.

What the library attached to individual cDNA molecules were unique molecular identifiers. TCRdb reanalysed the RACE reads using MiXCR and keeps one entry per CDR3 protein. Of 90,000 to 110,000 distinct CDR3 sequences detected, less than 35% appear once; the ten largest clones hold around 2.8%. Trimming stripped 4 bases from V and 8 bases from J, with 15 bases between. Germline values: CDR1 SQVTM, CDR2 ANQGSEA. CDR3 size: 13 residues. Time point indicated: patch test 3, about 24 weeks after DPC sensitization. Treatment reported: therapeutic diphenylcyclopropenone sensitization with weekly scalp DPC. This clonotype occurred a few times.

J is TRBJ2-1 and V is TRBV29-1; TRBD2 might be the D (7 bases). The receptor was derived from a man between 40 and 49 years old with alopecia areata. Some clones in this sample may be carry-over from other donors' samples. Sequences were derived from whole blood, sampled in connection with sensitization to the hapten diphenylcyclopropenone (DPC). The CDR3 protein is CSVVRGAVDEQFF. In DNA form, the CDR3 reads TGCAGCGTTGTCCGGGGGGCGGTGGATGAGCAGTTCTTC.